A selection of T cell receptor beta chains follows, all from one sample in a study of T cells in Graves' hyperthyroidism and ophthalmopathy. TCRdb processed the multiplex PCR reads anew with MiXCR; each CDR3 protein has one entry. The table records approximately 600,000 distinct CDR3 sequences, approximately 13% of them present only once. Sequencing was carried out using blood. The source is a young woman with Graves' hyperthyroidism that later progressed to Graves' ophthalmopathy. CDR3s include the opening cysteine and the closing phenylalanine or tryptophan. The D gene is left open where the match is weak. For some rows the clone size is stated as once, few or many, or as a class when expanded; others skip it.

V gene	D gene	J gene	clone size	CDR3 DNA	CDR3 protein
TRBV19	-	TRBJ2-3	-	TGTGCCAGTAGTATCGGATCCGTGCCAGATACGCAGTATTTT	CASSIGSVPDTQYF
TRBV6-1	TRBD2	TRBJ2-7	-	TGTGACAGTCCCGGGACTAGCGTCTACGAGCAGTACTTC	CDSPGTSVYEQYF
TRBV3-1	-	TRBJ1-2	many	TGTGCCAGCAGCCAAGGCCTGGGCCCGAGCAACTATGGCTACACCTTC	CASSQGLGPSNYGYTF
TRBV19	TRBD2	TRBJ2-1	-	TGTGCCAGTAGTGGAGGAGGAGGACTAGCGGGAGTCGCGCAGTTCTTC	CASSGGGGLAGVAQFF
TRBV18	TRBD2	TRBJ2-7	many	TGTGCCAGCTCACCGGCTAGCGGGAGAGGCGAGCAGTACTTC	CASSPASGRGEQYF
TRBV4-1	-	TRBJ2-1	few	TGCGCCAGCAGCCAAGAACAGGAGGGTTACAATGAGCAGTTCTTC	CASSQEQEGYNEQFF
TRBV7-8	-	TRBJ2-7	many	TGTGCCAGCAGCAAAACTCTACAGGTGGCGTCACTGGGGGAGCAGTACTTC	CASSKTLQVASLGEQYF
TRBV3-1	TRBD1	TRBJ1-1	many	TGTGCCAGCAAACGACAGGGTAGCACTGAAGCTTTCTTT	CASKRQGSTEAFF
TRBV19	-	TRBJ1-1	few	TGTGCCAGTAGTAGGAGGGTTGATGAAGCTTTCTTT	CASSRRVDEAFF
TRBV7-9	-	TRBJ1-6	few	TGTGCCAGCAGCCGGGGACAATTTAATTCACCCCTCCACTTT	CASSRGQFNSPLHF
TRBV6-1	-	TRBJ2-5	few	TGTGCCAGCAGTCAGCGACAAGTACAAGAGACCCAGTACTTC	CASSQRQVQETQYF
TRBV30	TRBD2	TRBJ2-1	many	TGTGCCTGGAGTGTTGGGACTAGCGGGGGGTTGGAGCAGTTCTTC	CAWSVGTSGGLEQFF
TRBV2	TRBD1	TRBJ1-4	many	TGTGCCGGGGGACAGTCTGAAAAACTGTTTTTT	CAGGQSEKLFF
TRBV11-2	TRBD2	TRBJ2-7	many	TGTGCCAGCAAGACTAGCGGGAGCGGGCCCTACGAGCAGTACTTC	CASKTSGSGPYEQYF
TRBV19	-	TRBJ1-1	few	TGTGCCAGTAGTTTCACAGACACTGAAGCTTTCTTT	CASSFTDTEAFF
TRBV20-1	TRBD2	TRBJ2-3	few	TGCAGTGCTAGATCGGGACTAGCGGCCACAGATACGCAGTATTTT	CSARSGLAATDTQYF
TRBV12-3/TRBV12-4	TRBD1	TRBJ1-1	-	TGTGCCAGCAGTTTAGGGACAGGGAGGAATGAAGCTTTCTTT	CASSLGTGRNEAFF
TRBV12-3/TRBV12-4	TRBD2	TRBJ2-1	many	TGTGCCAGCAGCCTGGGACTAGGAACCTACAATGAGCAGTTCTTC	CASSLGLGTYNEQFF
TRBV6-2/TRBV6-3	-	TRBJ1-1	many	TGTGCCAGCAGTTACTCGATAACAGTAGAAGCTTTCTTT	CASSYSITVEAFF
TRBV25-1	-	TRBJ2-7	many	TGTGCCAGCAGTGGCGGCTCCTACGAGCAGTACTTC	CASSGGSYEQYF
TRBV28	-	TRBJ2-7	few	TGTGCCAGCAGTTACACCTACAGTGTTTTCCTGGACGAGCAGTACTTC	CASSYTYSVFLDEQYF
TRBV28	-	TRBJ2-3	many	TGTGCCAGCAGTTATCAGGGGCGCACAGATACGCAGTATTTT	CASSYQGRTDTQYF
TRBV12-3/TRBV12-4	-	TRBJ1-4	many	TGTGCCAGCAAACTAGGGGGGGCAGGCAATGAAAAACTGTTTTTT	CASKLGGAGNEKLFF
TRBV7-2	TRBD2	TRBJ2-1	many	TGTGCCAGCAGCCCCAATCGAGGGACTAGCGGCTACAATGAGCAGTTCTTC	CASSPNRGTSGYNEQFF
TRBV7-8	-	TRBJ2-1	-	TGTGCCAGCAGCGCAATACCTAGTGGGGCGGGCTCCTACAATGAGCAGTTCTTC	CASSAIPSGAGSYNEQFF
TRBV7-8	-	TRBJ1-4	-	TGTGCCAGCATGGGGTGGGCAACTAATGAAAAACTGTTTTTT	CASMGWATNEKLFF
TRBV4-3	-	TRBJ2-3	-	TGCGCCAGCAGCCAAGATTCCAGCGGAAAAACAGATACGCAGTATTTT	CASSQDSSGKTDTQYF
TRBV20-1	-	TRBJ1-5	many	TGCAGTGCTCAAACGGGGTGGGTTGAACAGCCCCAGCATTTT	CSAQTGWVEQPQHF
TRBV11-1	-	TRBJ2-2	many	TGTGCCAGCAGCCGAGACAGCATGAACACCGGGGAGCTGTTTTTT	CASSRDSMNTGELFF
TRBV18	-	TRBJ1-4	many	TGTGCCAGCTCACCACCGTACGGTGGGGAAAAACTGTTTTTT	CASSPPYGGEKLFF
TRBV7-9	-	TRBJ1-1	many	TGTGCCAGCAGCTTCCCAGTTGGAGGGGATGAAGCTTTCTTT	CASSFPVGGDEAFF
TRBV7-3	-	TRBJ2-7	-	TGTGCCAGTAGCCCGGGGCCCGGGGACTACGAGCAGTACTTC	CASSPGPGDYEQYF
TRBV20-1	TRBD1	TRBJ1-1	many	TGCAGTGCTAGAGTACAGGGGGACACTGAAGCTTTCTTT	CSARVQGDTEAFF
TRBV5-1	-	TRBJ2-1	many	TGCGCCAGCAGCATGTCGGACGGGAATGAGCAGTTCTTC	CASSMSDGNEQFF
TRBV10-3	TRBD1	TRBJ1-4	-	TGTGCCATCAGTGAAGTGACAGGGGCAAATGAAAAACTGTTTTTT	CAISEVTGANEKLFF
TRBV20-1	TRBD1	TRBJ1-1	many	TGCAGTGTTGGCCAGGGGGACTCTGAAGCTTTCTTT	CSVGQGDSEAFF
TRBV7-9	-	TRBJ1-1	few	TGTGCCAGCAGCTTAGGAGGCGTACAGAACACTGAAGCTTTCTTT	CASSLGGVQNTEAFF
TRBV10-3	TRBD2	TRBJ2-1	few	TGTGCCATCTGGCGGGAGGGAATCAATGAGCAGTTCTTC	CAIWREGINEQFF
TRBV27	-	TRBJ2-3	many	TGTGCCAGCAAACCCCCCTTTGGGGGGCAGTATTTT	CASKPPFGGQYF
TRBV9	TRBD2	TRBJ2-1	-	TGTGCCAGCAGCTTAGAGTACCTAGCGGTCACCCCCTACAATGAGCAGTTCTTC	CASSLEYLAVTPYNEQFF
TRBV27	-	TRBJ2-5	many	TGTGCCAGCAGATGGGTTTCCGGGGAGACCCAGTACTTC	CASRWVSGETQYF
TRBV7-2	-	TRBJ1-2	-	TGTGCCAGCAGCTTAGAGACAGTGTCTAGCTATGGCTACACCTTC	CASSLETVSSYGYTF
TRBV29-1	-	TRBJ1-2	few	TGCAGCGCCCTCGGGACACTAGGGTATGGCTACACCTTC	CSALGTLGYGYTF
TRBV7-3	TRBD1	TRBJ1-6	many	TGTGCCAGCAGCTGGACAGGTGATGGTTCACCCCTCCACTTT	CASSWTGDGSPLHF
TRBV27	-	TRBJ1-4	many	TGTGCCAGCAGTTTATGGAGTCAGCCCGAAAAACTGTTTTTT	CASSLWSQPEKLFF
TRBV14	-	TRBJ1-2	-	TGTGCCAGCAGCCCGCAGGGTATAGGGAATGGCTACACCTTC	CASSPQGIGNGYTF
TRBV18	-	TRBJ1-1	-	TGTGCCAGCTCACAAGAGGGAGTCAACACTGAAGCTTTCTTT	CASSQEGVNTEAFF
TRBV19	TRBD2	TRBJ2-3	-	TGTGCCAGTAAGGCGGGGGGTGTGTCGGATACGCAGTATTTT	CASKAGGVSDTQYF
TRBV3-1	TRBD2	TRBJ2-1	few	TGTGCCAGCAGCCTCCTCCCGGGACTAGCGGGAGTTCTTGAGCAGTTCTTC	CASSLLPGLAGVLEQFF
TRBV6-5	-	TRBJ2-2	-	TGTGCCAGCAGTTACCTCTGGTCGAACACCGGGGAGCTGTTTTTT	CASSYLWSNTGELFF
TRBV2	-	TRBJ1-5	many	TGTGCCAGCAGTGGCGGTAACAATCAGCCCCAGCATTTT	CASSGGNNQPQHF
TRBV12-3/TRBV12-4	TRBD2	TRBJ2-2	many	TGTGCCAGCACTGAGCGGGAGACCGGGGAGCTGTTTTTT	CASTERETGELFF
TRBV5-1	TRBD1	TRBJ2-1	-	TGCGCCAGCAGCGACCCGGACTGGAACCAGGGGGAGTTCTTC	CASSDPDWNQGEFF